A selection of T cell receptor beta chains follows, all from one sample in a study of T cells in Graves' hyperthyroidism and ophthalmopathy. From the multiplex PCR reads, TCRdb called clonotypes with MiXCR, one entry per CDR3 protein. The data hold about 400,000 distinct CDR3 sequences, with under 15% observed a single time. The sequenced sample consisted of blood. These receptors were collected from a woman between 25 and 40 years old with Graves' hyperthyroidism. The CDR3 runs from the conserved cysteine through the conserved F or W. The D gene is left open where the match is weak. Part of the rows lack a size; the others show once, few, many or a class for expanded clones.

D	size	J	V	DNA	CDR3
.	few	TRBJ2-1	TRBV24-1	TGTGCCACCAGTAGTCGGTACACCGTAGGGCACAATGAGCAGTTCTTC	CATSSRYTVGHNEQFF
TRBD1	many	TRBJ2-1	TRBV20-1	TGCAGTGCTAGAGGGCGATCGTCGACAGGGATCTCCTACAATGAGCAGTTCTTC	CSARGRSSTGISYNEQFF
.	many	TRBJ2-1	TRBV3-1	TGTGCCAGCAGCCTAGGACCTCAGTACAATGAGCAGTTCTTC	CASSLGPQYNEQFF
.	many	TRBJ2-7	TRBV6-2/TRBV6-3	TGTGCCAGCAGTAAAAGCGGCAACTACGAGCAGTACTTC	CASSKSGNYEQYF
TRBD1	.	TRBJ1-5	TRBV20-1	TGCAGTGCAGAATTACAGGGGTTCGGTCAGCCCCAGCATTTT	CSAELQGFGQPQHF
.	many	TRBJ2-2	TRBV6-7	TGTGCCACTTGGTACGGGACCCTAGAGGACACCGGGGAGCTGTTTTTT	CATWYGTLEDTGELFF
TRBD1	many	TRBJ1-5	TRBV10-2	TGCGCCAGCAGCACAGGGGACGGTCAGCCCCAGCATTTT	CASSTGDGQPQHF
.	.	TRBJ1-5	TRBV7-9	TGTGCCAGCAGTCACGACACTAGCAATCAGCCCCAGCATTTT	CASSHDTSNQPQHF
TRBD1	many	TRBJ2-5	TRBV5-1	TGCGCCAGCAGGCCCCGTGGGACAGGGGAGGAGACCCAGTACTTC	CASRPRGTGEETQYF
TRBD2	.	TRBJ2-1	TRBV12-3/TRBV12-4	TGTGCCAGCAGTTTAAAGGCTAGCGGGGGTCCCTACAATGAGCAGTTCTTC	CASSLKASGGPYNEQFF
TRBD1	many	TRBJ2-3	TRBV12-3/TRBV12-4	TGTGCCAGCAGCCTCAGACAGGGGGCATATGATACGCAGTATTTT	CASSLRQGAYDTQYF
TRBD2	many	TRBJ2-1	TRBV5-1	TGCGCCAGCAGCGGCGGCGGCGGGAGGAGTGACGAGCAGTTCTTC	CASSGGGGRSDEQFF
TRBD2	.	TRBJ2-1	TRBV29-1	TGCAGCGCCCGCCCGAGGCTAGCGGGAGGGGGTAGTGAGCAGTTCTTC	CSARPRLAGGGSEQFF
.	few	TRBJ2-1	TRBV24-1	TGTGCCACCACGTCGCACGGGAGTAGATACAATGAGCAGTTCTTC	CATTSHGSRYNEQFF
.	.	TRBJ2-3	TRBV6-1	TGTGCCAGCAGTGATCATTACTCAGTTAGGGCAGATACGCAGTATTTT	CASSDHYSVRADTQYF
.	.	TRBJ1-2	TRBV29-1	TGCAGCGTTGAAGACCTACGGACAGATGGCTACACCTTC	CSVEDLRTDGYTF
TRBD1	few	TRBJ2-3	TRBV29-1	TGCAGCGTTGAATTTCGTGTTGGACAGGGGGCCTATACGCAGTATTTT	CSVEFRVGQGAYTQYF
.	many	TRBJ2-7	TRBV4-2	TGTGCCAGCAGCCATGAACACCTCCCAACCTACGAGCAGTACTTC	CASSHEHLPTYEQYF
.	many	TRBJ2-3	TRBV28	TGTGCCAGCAGTTTAGTCGGGAAGAGCACAGATACGCAGTATTTT	CASSLVGKSTDTQYF
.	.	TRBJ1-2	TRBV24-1	TGTGCCACCAGTGATTGGACAGCCTTTGGCTACACCTTC	CATSDWTAFGYTF
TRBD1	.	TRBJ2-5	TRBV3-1	TGTGCCAGCAGGTCACAGGGGGCCAAGCCCTTTCAGTACTTC	CASRSQGAKPFQYF
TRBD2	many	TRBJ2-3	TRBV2	TGTGCCAGCAGTGCGATCAGCGGGAGAATCACAGATACGCAGTATTTT	CASSAISGRITDTQYF
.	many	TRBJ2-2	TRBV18	TGTGCCAGCTCTCCCCGACTGGTACCGAACACCGGGGAGCTGTTTTTT	CASSPRLVPNTGELFF
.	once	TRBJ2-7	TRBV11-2	TGTGCCAGCAGCTTAGAGGTCGGGGTCCCCTACGAGCAGTACTTC	CASSLEVGVPYEQYF
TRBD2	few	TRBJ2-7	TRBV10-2	TGCGCCAGCAGTGCCCGACTAGCGGGAAGAACCTACGAGCAGTACTTC	CASSARLAGRTYEQYF
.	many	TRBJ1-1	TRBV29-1	TGCAGCGTCGTGACACCCTTTTTCACTGAAGCTTTCTTT	CSVVTPFFTEAFF
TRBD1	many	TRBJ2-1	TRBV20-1	TGCAGTGCTACCGACAGGGGTTATGAGCAGTTCTTC	CSATDRGYEQFF
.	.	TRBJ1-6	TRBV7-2	TGTGCCAGCAGCCCCCTAGGACAGCAGTACTCACCCCTCCACTTT	CASSPLGQQYSPLHF
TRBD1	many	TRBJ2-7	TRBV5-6	TGTGCCAGCAGTACCGGGACAGGGTGGTACGAGCAGTACTTC	CASSTGTGWYEQYF
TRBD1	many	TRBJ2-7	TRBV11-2	TGTGCCAGCAGCTTAGTACAGGGGAGCCCCTACGAGCAGTACTTC	CASSLVQGSPYEQYF
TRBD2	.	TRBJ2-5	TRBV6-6	TGTGCCAGCAGTTACGGGGCGGGAGACCAAGAGACCCAGTACTTC	CASSYGAGDQETQYF
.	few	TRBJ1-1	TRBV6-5	TGTGCCAGCAGTAACAGGGTTGAAGCTTTCTTT	CASSNRVEAFF
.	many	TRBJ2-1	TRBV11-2	TGTGCCAGCAGCTTTAGCGGAGGCAATGAGCAGTTCTTC	CASSFSGGNEQFF
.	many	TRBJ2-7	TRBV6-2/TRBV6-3	TGTGCCAGCAGTGACAGAGTCTACGAGCAGTACTTC	CASSDRVYEQYF
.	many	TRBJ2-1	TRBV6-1	TGTGCCAGCAGTTTCAAGGGCCCCGCCGGAGTCAATGAGCAGTTCTTC	CASSFKGPAGVNEQFF
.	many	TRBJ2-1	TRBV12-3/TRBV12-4	TGTGCCAGCAGTTCCCGATACGCCTACAATGAGCAGTTCTTC	CASSSRYAYNEQFF
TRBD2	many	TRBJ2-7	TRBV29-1	TGCAGCGTTCCTAGCGGGAGCTACGAGCAGTACTTC	CSVPSGSYEQYF
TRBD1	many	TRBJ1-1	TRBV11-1	TGTGCCAGCAGCCCCGACAGGGTCGCTGAAGCTTTCTTT	CASSPDRVAEAFF
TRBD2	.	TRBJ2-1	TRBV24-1	TGTGCCACCGTGCCGGGACTAGCGGGAGGCGTGAGTGAGCAGTTCTTC	CATVPGLAGGVSEQFF
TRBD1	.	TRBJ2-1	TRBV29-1	TGCAGCGGGACGGGACAGGGGGCGGAAAATGAGCAGTTCTTC	CSGTGQGAENEQFF
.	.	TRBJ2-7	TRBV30	TGTGCCTGGAGTGTACGGTTCGAGCAGTACTTC	CAWSVRFEQYF
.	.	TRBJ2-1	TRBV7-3	TGTGCCAGCAGCATTAGCGCCACGGGTTACAATGAGCAGTTCTTC	CASSISATGYNEQFF
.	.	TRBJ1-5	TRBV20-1	TGCAGTGCTCCGACTTTTAAGGGTAGTGGACAGCCCCAGCATTTT	CSAPTFKGSGQPQHF
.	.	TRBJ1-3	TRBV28	TGTGCCAGCAGTCCCCGTCCTGGAAACACCATATATTTT	CASSPRPGNTIYF
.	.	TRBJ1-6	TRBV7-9	TGTGCCAGCAGCTTTTTCCAGGCGACTTATAATTCACCCCTCCACTTT	CASSFFQATYNSPLHF
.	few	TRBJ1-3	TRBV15	TGTGCCACCAAAGGGGCAGTCTATTGGGTCCGGTCTGGAAACACCATATATTTT	CATKGAVYWVRSGNTIYF
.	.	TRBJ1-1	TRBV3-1	TGTGCCAGCAGCCGGTTGAGAGGCGCCGAAGCTTTCTTT	CASSRLRGAEAFF
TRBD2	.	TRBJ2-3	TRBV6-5	TGTGCCAGCAGTTACATTACTAGCGGTGCACGGGGGACGCAGTATTTT	CASSYITSGARGTQYF
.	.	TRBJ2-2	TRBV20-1	TGCAGTGCTAGAGTTCGGGGCCCCTACCCCGGGGAGCTGTTTTTT	CSARVRGPYPGELFF
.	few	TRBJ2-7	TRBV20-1	TGCAGTGCTAGGGTGACCCTCGCGGAAGTGCATGGGGGGCAGTACTTC	CSARVTLAEVHGGQYF
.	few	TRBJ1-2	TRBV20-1	TGCAGTGCTAGAGGGAGGGAAACTAACTATGGCTACACCTTC	CSARGRETNYGYTF
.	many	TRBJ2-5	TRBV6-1	TGTGCCAGCAGCCCGACAGGTGGGGGGCGGCAAGAGACCCAGTACTTC	CASSPTGGGRQETQYF